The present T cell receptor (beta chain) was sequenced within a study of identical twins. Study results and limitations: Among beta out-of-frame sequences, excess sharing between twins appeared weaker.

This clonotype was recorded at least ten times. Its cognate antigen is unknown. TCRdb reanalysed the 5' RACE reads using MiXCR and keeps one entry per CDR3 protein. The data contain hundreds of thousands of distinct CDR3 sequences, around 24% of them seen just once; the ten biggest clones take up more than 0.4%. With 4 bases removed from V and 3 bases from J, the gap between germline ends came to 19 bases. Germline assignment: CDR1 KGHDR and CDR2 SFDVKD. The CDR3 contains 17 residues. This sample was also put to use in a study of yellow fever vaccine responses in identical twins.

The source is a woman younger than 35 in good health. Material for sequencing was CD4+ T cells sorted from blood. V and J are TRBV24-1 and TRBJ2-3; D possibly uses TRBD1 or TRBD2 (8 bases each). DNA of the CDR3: TGTGCCACCAGTGACCGCAGCGGGAGACAGGGGACAGATACGCAGTATTTT. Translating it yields CATSDRSGRQGTDTQYF.